Listed below are T cell receptor beta chains from one sample, sequenced in a study of OX40 agonist ivuxolimab in advanced cancers. Profiled with immunoSEQ multiplex PCR; TCRdb holds only in-frame clones, not every one. The repertoire consists of approximately 76,000 clones, with roughly 85% occurring once and the leading ten covering 0.5% to 0.7%. Material: CD4+ or CD8+ T cells sorted from blood, obtained in a trial of the OX40 agonist ivuxolimab. These receptors came from an adult with an advanced solid tumor such as melanoma, head and neck, liver or kidney cancer. The CDR3 runs from the conserved cysteine through the conserved F or W. The D gene is left open where the match is weak. Expanded clones get a size class; other rows say once, few or many, or leave the size out.

TRBJ2-6 - TRBV5-1 few CASSPTLGNVLTF TGCGCCAGCAGCCCCACTCTGGGCAACGTCCTGACTTTC
TRBJ1-6 - TRBV7-9 - CASSSGSGASPYNSPLHF TGTGCCAGCAGCTCCGGGTCCGGGGCTAGCCCCTATAATTCACCCCTCCACTTT
TRBJ2-5 TRBD1 TRBV7-2 - CASSPGQVRETQYF TGTGCCAGCAGCCCGGGACAGGTACGGGAGACCCAGTACTTC
TRBJ2-3 - TRBV11-2 - CASSLGPSDTQYF TGTGCCAGCAGCTTAGGCCCATCAGATACGCAGTATTTT
TRBJ1-4 - TRBV27 - CASTAFGGTNEKLFF TGTGCCAGCACCGCCTTCGGGGGTACTAATGAAAAACTGTTTTTT
TRBJ1-5 TRBD1 TRBV4-3 once CASSQGRQGGQPQHF TGCGCCAGCAGCCAGGGGCGACAGGGCGGACAGCCCCAGCATTTT
TRBJ1-6 - TRBV5-1 few CASSNGWGALNSPLHF TGCGCCAGCAGCAATGGGTGGGGGGCGCTTAATTCACCCCTCCACTTT
TRBJ1-6 TRBD1 TRBV5-1 - CASSLGRTGDSPLHF TGCGCCAGCAGCTTGGGCCGGACAGGGGATTCACCCCTCCACTTT
TRBJ1-2 TRBD1 TRBV5-5 - CATSLAATGNYGYTF TGTGCCACAAGCTTGGCAGCGACAGGGAACTATGGCTACACCTTC
TRBJ2-3 - TRBV7-3 - CASSRGQTTDTQYF TGTGCCAGCAGCCGGGGCCAGACCACAGATACGCAGTATTTT
TRBJ2-7 TRBD2 TRBV6-1 once CASSETRGGYEQYF TGTGCCAGCAGTGAAACCCGGGGGGGGTACGAGCAGTACTTC
TRBJ2-3 TRBD1 TRBV5-5 - CASSSDRVGRDTQYF TGTGCCAGCAGCTCGGACAGGGTCGGGAGAGATACGCAGTATTTT
TRBJ2-7 TRBD1 TRBV6-5 once CASSFRDRSYEQYF TGTGCCAGCAGTTTCCGGGACAGGTCCTACGAGCAGTACTTC
TRBJ2-4 - TRBV4-3 - CASSQDRGIQYF TGCGCCAGCAGCCAAGATCGTGGCATTCAGTACTTC
TRBJ1-1 TRBD1 TRBV5-8 - CASSLGQGSTGAFF TGTGCCAGCAGCTTGGGACAGGGGAGCACTGGAGCTTTCTTT